This is a list of T cell receptor beta chains from one sample in a study of blood T cell repertoires in COVID-19. Profiled with immunoSEQ multiplex PCR; TCRdb holds only in-frame clones, not every one. The data show roughly 70,000 clones, 75% to 90% seen once. Sequencing was done on a sample of peripheral blood. The receptors shown here come from a man between 45 and 60 years old with active COVID-19. Both conserved end residues are part of each CDR3. Fields, in order: J gene, V gene, D gene, clone size, CDR3 DNA, CDR3 protein. A D gene is named only where the DNA matches it firmly. Not every row has a clone size; where given, it reads once, few, many or a size class.

J: TRBJ1-2; V: TRBV7-2; D: NA; size: NA; DNA: TGTGCCAGCAGCTTAGCAGGGGTGGGCGGCTACACCTTC; CDR3: CASSLAGVGGYTF
J: TRBJ2-1; V: TRBV24-1; D: NA; size: NA; DNA: TGTGCCACCAGTGATCCCAAACAGGGCAATGAGCAGTTCTTC; CDR3: CATSDPKQGNEQFF
J: TRBJ2-3; V: TRBV28; D: TRBD2; size: NA; DNA: TGTGCCAGCAGTACTAGCGGGAGGTGGAGAGATACGCAGTATTTT; CDR3: CASSTSGRWRDTQYF
J: TRBJ2-1; V: TRBV12-3/TRBV12-4; D: NA; size: NA; DNA: TGTGCCAGCAGTTTACAGATGTATGAGCAGTTCTTC; CDR3: CASSLQMYEQFF
J: TRBJ1-1; V: TRBV6-5; D: NA; size: NA; DNA: TGTGCCAGCAGGAGGCAGGGTGGAACTGAAGCTTTCTTT; CDR3: CASRRQGGTEAFF
J: TRBJ2-3; V: TRBV5-1; D: TRBD1; size: NA; DNA: TGCGCCAGCAGCTTCCAGGGGGATAATTCAGATACGCAGTATTTT; CDR3: CASSFQGDNSDTQYF
J: TRBJ2-3; V: TRBV30; D: TRBD2; size: NA; DNA: TGTGCCGGAAGTATCAGCGGGAGTTCAGATACGCAGTATTTT; CDR3: CAGSISGSSDTQYF
J: TRBJ1-1; V: TRBV7-9; D: NA; size: once; DNA: TGTGCCAGCAGCCGAACTATTTCAGGGGCTGAAGCTTTCTTT; CDR3: CASSRTISGAEAFF
J: TRBJ2-7; V: TRBV27; D: NA; size: once; DNA: TGTGCCAGCAGTTTGATAGGGGGGGATTCTTCCTACGAGCAGTACTTC; CDR3: CASSLIGGDSSYEQYF
J: TRBJ1-2; V: TRBV28; D: TRBD1; size: NA; DNA: TGTGCCAGCGGGGACAGGGTGCACACCTTC; CDR3: CASGDRVHTF
J: TRBJ2-1; V: TRBV24-1; D: TRBD2; size: NA; DNA: TGTGCCACCAGTATGACTAGCGTTCTCTACAATGAGCAGTTCTTC; CDR3: CATSMTSVLYNEQFF
J: TRBJ2-7; V: TRBV10-1; D: NA; size: NA; DNA: TGCGCCAGCCCGAAGGGCAGCGGAGGCTACTACGAGCAGTACTTC; CDR3: CASPKGSGGYYEQYF
J: TRBJ2-2; V: TRBV5-1; D: NA; size: NA; DNA: TGCGCCAGCAGCTACCCGGGAACAGACACCGGGGAGCTGTTTTTT; CDR3: CASSYPGTDTGELFF
J: TRBJ2-7; V: TRBV7-2; D: TRBD2; size: NA; DNA: TGTGCCAGCAGTCTTTCCGGGACTAGCGGGACGTCCTCCTACGAGCAGTACTTC; CDR3: CASSLSGTSGTSSYEQYF
J: TRBJ1-1; V: TRBV10-3; D: NA; size: NA; DNA: TGTGCCATCAGCCGGGACTCGGTGAACACTGAAGCTTTCTTT; CDR3: CAISRDSVNTEAFF